The 32 T cell receptor beta chains reported below all come from one sample, sequenced in a study of control samples from healthy donors and cancer patients. The assay was immunoSEQ multiplex PCR, and TCRdb's table has in-frame clones only and misses some. The repertoire holds about 120,000 clones, 93% seen once, with about 2.6% in the top ten. Sequencing was done on a sample of blood. The receptors originated from a man aged 25 to 40 in good health.

J is TRBJ2-7 and V is TRBV3-1 (or the pseudogene TRBV3-2); TRBD1 or TRBD2 may be the D gene (5 bases each). Deletions cut 4 bases from V and 0 bases from J, with 7 bases between. The CDR3 sequence is 13 residues long. Germline lookup yields CDR1 LGHDT and CDR2 YNNKEL (reference sequence). The CDR3: CASSRGSSYEQYV. CDR3 bases: TGTGCCAGCAGCCGGGGGAGCTCCTACGAGCAGTACGTC.

The count of this clone is one. V and J are TRBV30 and TRBJ1-1; a weak D match, TRBD1 (6 bases). The CDR3 runs 13 residues. V lost 2 bases and J 3 bases, leaving 10 bases between the germline ends. Per germline, CDR1 GTSNPN and CDR2 SVGIG (reference sequence). CDR3 coding DNA: TGTGCCTGGAGTAAGGGGGGTTACACTGAAGCTTTCTTT. Encoded protein: CAWSKGGYTEAFF.

The chain links TRBV9 to TRBJ2-3; D is possibly TRBD2 (6 bases). Trimming cost V 3 bases and J 6 bases, with 17 bases left between them. CDR3 length: 15 amino acids. Germline V lookup: CDR1 SGDLS, CDR2 YYNGEE. CDR3 region: CASSGDLARADTQYF. CDR3 bases: TGTGCCAGCAGCGGGGACTTAGCCCGGGCGGATACGCAGTATTTT.

The chain recombines TRBV6-2 or TRBV6-3 with TRBJ2-5; D unresolved. Per germline, CDR1 MNHEY and CDR2 SVGEGT. V was cut by 6 bases and J by 2 bases, with 4 bases left in between. This CDR3 is built from 11 residues. The CDR3 nucleotides read TGTGCCAGCAGCCTTCAAGAGACCCAGTACTTC. Its protein product is CASSLQETQYF.

The chain links TRBV5-1 to TRBJ2-7; D is unclear. Germline V lookup: CDR1 SGHRS, CDR2 YFSETQ. The ends were cut back, 2 bases at V and 4 bases at J, with 10 bases in the middle. The CDR3 totals 13 residues. CDR3 sequence: CASSFDTSYEQYF. The CDR3 DNA reads TGCGCCAGCAGCTTCGACACCAGTTACGAGCAGTACTTC.

The chain joins TRBV19 to TRBJ2-2; 7 bases map to TRBD1. Germline-derived CDR1 and CDR2 are LNHDA and SQIVND (reference sequence). V gave up 5 bases and J gave up 4 bases; unmatched junction bases: 4. This CDR3 spans 14 amino acids. Here the CDR3 reads CASSETGSTGELFF. CDR3 in DNA: TGTGCCAGTAGTGAGACAGGGTCCACCGGGGAGCTGTTTTTT.

The V gene is TRBV19, the J gene TRBJ1-2; D unresolved. Germline loops: CDR1 LNHDA, CDR2 SQIVND (reference sequence). The CDR3 has 13 residues. V was cut by 6 bases and J by 12 bases, with 20 bases left in between. The CDR3 DNA follows: TGTGCCAGTAGAGACGACCCGTCGGGTGATGACACCTTC. Amino acids: CASRDDPSGDDTF.

The V and J genes are TRBV7-9 and TRBJ2-7; 7 nucleotides line up with TRBD1. CDR1 is SEHNR, CDR2 FQNEAQ, per germline (reference sequence). The length of the CDR3 is 14 residues. V lost 4 bases and J lost 3; bases outside the gene matches: 6. CDR3 in amino acids: CASSSADRFYEQYF. CDR3 in DNA: TGTGCCAGCAGCTCGGCGGACAGGTTCTACGAGCAGTACTTC.

CDR3 DNA sequence: TGTGCCAGCAGCGCTCCCATGGGGACCTATGGCTACACCTTC. Amino acid sequence: CASSAPMGTYGYTF. The chain employs TRBV9 and TRBJ1-2; TRBD1 might be the D (5 bases). This CDR3 spans 14 amino acids. Germline-derived CDR1 and CDR2 are SGDLS and YYNGEE. V lost 3 bases and J lost 4, with 13 bases in between.

Notes on this clone: A read error may produce the germline difference seen at one junction end. The chain has TRBV30 and TRBJ2-1; a possible D gene is TRBD1 (6 bases). CDR1 and CDR2 from the germline V gene are GTSNPN and SVGIG (reference sequence). The length of the CDR3 is 12 residues. The CDR3 is CAWSSGRGLLVF. Written as DNA, the CDR3 is TGTGCCTGGAGTTCGGGCAGGGGATTGTTGGTCTTC.

The genes are TRBV9 and TRBJ2-2, with TRBD2 as a possible D gene (6 bases). This CDR3 spans 14 amino acids. The V end was cut by 5 bases, the J end by 1 base, with 9 bases between. Germline lookup yields CDR1 SGDLS and CDR2 YYNGEE. The CDR3 region is CASRRDWNTGELFF. The CDR3 DNA follows: TGTGCCAGCAGAAGGGACTGGAACACCGGGGAGCTGTTTTTT.

The genes are TRBV6-2 or TRBV6-3 and TRBJ1-2, with D unresolved. The V end was cut by 2 bases, the J end by 2 bases, with 9 bases between. This CDR3 comprises 14 residues. Per germline, CDR1 MNHEY and CDR2 SVGEGT. The CDR3, as DNA: TGTGCCAGCAGTTACCTTGCCCGGAACTATGGCTACACCTTC. Its translation is CASSYLARNYGYTF.

The chain links TRBV11-2 to TRBJ2-7, with 8 bases fitting TRBD1. V gave up 5 bases and J gave up 3 bases; unmatched junction bases: 12. The CDR3 contains 16 residues. Germline V gene data show CDR1 as SGHAT and CDR2 as FQNNGV. DNA of the CDR3: TGTGCCAGCAGCGCCCGACAGGGGTCCCGCGACTACGAGCAGTACTTC. Its translation: CASSARQGSRDYEQYF.

This sequence joins TRBV11-2 and TRBJ1-1, with 7 positions matching TRBD1. Trimming cost V 5 bases and J 2 bases; bases outside gene matches: 17. This CDR3 region has 18 residues. Germline loops: CDR1 SGHAT, CDR2 FQNNGV. The CDR3 here is CASSEGSVYGTANTEAFF. CDR3 in DNA: TGTGCCAGCAGCGAAGGATCCGTCTACGGGACAGCAAACACTGAAGCTTTCTTT.

V gene TRBV10-3 combines with J gene TRBJ1-1, with D perhaps matching TRBD1 (6 bases). V was cut by 5 bases and J by 7 bases, with 11 bases left in between. Germline V gene sequence: CDR1 ENHRY, CDR2 SYGVKD. The CDR3 spans 12 residues. The CDR3 DNA follows: TGTGCCATCAGTACAGGGTCGTTTGAAGCTTTCTTT. Translated, it gives CAISTGSFEAFF.

The V gene is TRBV5-6, the J gene TRBJ2-1; D is ambiguous. This CDR3 comprises 15 residues. Germline lookup yields CDR1 SGHDT and CDR2 YYEEEE. The V end was cut by 0 bases, the J end by 4 bases, with 11 bases between. This CDR3 reads CASSLGTFGYNEQFF. As DNA, the CDR3 is TGTGCCAGCAGCTTGGGCACGTTTGGATACAATGAGCAGTTCTTC.

The chain joins TRBV4-2 to TRBJ1-4; the D gene is possibly TRBD1 (6 bases). Trimming pared 1 base from V and 8 bases from J, leaving 20 bases between. The CDR3 contains 17 residues. In germline, CDR1 is LGHNA, CDR2 YNFKEQ. The CDR3 loop reads CASSQAVLRGAEEKLFF. The CDR3 bases are TGTGCCAGCAGCCAAGCCGTTCTCCGGGGGGCAGAAGAAAAACTGTTTTTT.

The V gene is TRBV18, the J gene TRBJ1-6, with D uncertain. CDR3 size: 15 residues. CDR1 KGHSH and CDR2 LQKENI come from the germline V gene. V gave up 0 bases and J gave up 5 bases, with 8 bases separating them. Here the CDR3 reads CASSPPTGDNSPLHF. The CDR3 nucleotides read TGTGCCAGCTCACCACCCACCGGGGATAATTCACCCCTCCACTTT. The full variable domain, its missing parts supplied by reference TRBV18 and TRBJ1-6, is NAGVMQNPRHLVRRRGQEARLRCSPMKGHSHVYWYRQLPEEGLKFMVYLQKENIIDESGMPKERFSAEFPKEGPSILRIQQVVRGDSAAYFCASSPPTGDNSPLHFGNGTRLTVT.

CDR3 in DNA: TGTGCCAGCTCTAAGGGCTTCGAGACCCAGTACTTC. This codes for CASSKGFETQYF. V usage is TRBV6-5 and J usage is TRBJ2-5; D unclear. CDR1 is MNHEY, CDR2 SVGAGI, per germline. This CDR3 is 12 amino acids long. V lost 8 bases and J 5 bases, leaving 12 bases between the germline ends.

This chain connects TRBV6-2 or TRBV6-3 to TRBJ2-5, with TRBD2 matching over 8 bases. The ends lost 2 bases at V and 2 bases at J; junction bases unmatched: 22. CDR1 is MNHEY and CDR2 is SVGEGT in the germline V gene. CDR3 length: 21 residues. The CDR3 region is CASSYNYKEMVGTGGQETQYF. CDR3 nucleotides: TGTGCCAGCAGTTACAATTACAAGGAAATGGTTGGGACGGGGGGGCAAGAGACCCAGTACTTC.

The rearrangement links TRBV19 to TRBJ1-2; the match to TRBD1 covers 9 bases. J gave up 1 base and V 6 bases, and 15 bases lay outside the gene matches. The CDR3 sequence is 18 residues long. Germline assignment: CDR1 LNHDA and CDR2 SQIVND (reference sequence). The CDR3 DNA is TGTGCCAGTAGCCACTTAACGGACAGGGGAAGCGATAACTATGGCTACACCTTC. It encodes CASSHLTDRGSDNYGYTF.

The chain joins TRBV5-1 to TRBJ1-5, with D possibly matching TRBD1 (5 bases). Trimming took 0 bases from V and 7 from J, leaving 14 bases between them. Germline CDR1 SGHRS, CDR2 YFSETQ. This CDR3 has 15 amino acids. The CDR3 here is CASSLGGTGNQPQHF. The CDR3 nucleotides read TGCGCCAGCAGCTTGGGAGGGACGGGAAACCAGCCCCAGCATTTT. Looking up the rest from reference TRBV5-1 and TRBJ1-5 gives the full variable domain: KAGVTQTPRYLIKTRGQQVTLSCSPISGHRSVSWYQQTPGQGLQFLFEYFSETQRNKGNFPGRFSGRQFSNSRSEMNVSTLELGDSALYLCASSLGGTGNQPQHFGDGTRLSIL.

The chain joins TRBV9 to TRBJ2-2; no clear D gene. There are 15 residues in the CDR3. CDR1 is SGDLS, CDR2 YYNGEE, per germline. V was cut by 1 base and J by 0 bases, with 7 bases left in between. Here the CDR3 reads CASSVMPANTGELFF. As DNA, the CDR3 is TGTGCCAGCAGCGTAATGCCCGCGAACACCGGGGAGCTGTTTTTT. Looking up the rest from reference TRBV9 and TRBJ2-2 gives the full variable domain: DSGVTQTPKHLITATGQRVTLRCSPRSGDLSVYWYQQSLDQGLQFLIQYYNGEERAKGNILERFSAQQFPDLHSELNLSSLELGDSALYFCASSVMPANTGELFFGEGSRLTVL.

This clone has only one observation. V usage is TRBV24-1 and J usage is TRBJ2-7; 9 nucleotides match TRBD1. CDR1 and CDR2 (germline): KGHDR, SFDVKD. The CDR3 runs 16 residues. V shed 4 bases and J 1 base; nucleotides not matched to a gene: 7. The CDR3 DNA follows: TGTGCCACCAGTGACCTCCGGGACAGGGAATCCTACGAGCAGTACGTC. Translated, it gives CATSDLRDRESYEQYV.

CDR3 DNA: TGTGCCAGTAGGACCCGGGGTAGCAATCAGCCCCAGCATTTT. This translates into CASRTRGSNQPQHF. J is TRBJ1-5 and V is TRBV19; no clear D gene. This CDR3 is 14 amino acids long. Germline V gene sequence: CDR1 LNHDA, CDR2 SQIVND (reference sequence). Trimming stripped 6 bases from V and 0 bases from J, with 9 bases between.

The gene calls are TRBV6-5 and TRBJ1-5; D is possibly TRBD1 (6 bases). CDR1 and CDR2 (germline): MNHEY, SVGAGI. The V end was cut by 2 bases, the J end by 7 bases, with 15 bases between. The CDR3 has 15 amino acids. The CDR3 is CASSYRGGPRQPQHF. The CDR3 region has the DNA TGTGCCAGCAGTTACCGAGGGGGTCCCAGGCAGCCCCAGCATTTT.

The rearrangement links TRBV6-6 to TRBJ1-4, with a possible D match to TRBD1 (6 bases). The CDR3 runs 14 residues. V shed 2 bases and J shed 8 bases, with 12 bases lying between them. CDR1 is MNHNY and CDR2 is SVGAGI in the germline V gene (reference sequence). CDR3 sequence reads: CASSYRDMREKLFF. For the CDR3, the DNA is TGTGCCAGCAGTTACAGGGACATGAGGGAAAAACTGTTTTTT.

This chain uses TRBV5-1 with TRBJ1-4; D is unresolved. The CDR3 runs 14 residues. V lost 6 bases, J lost 7 bases, and 16 bases lay in between. Germline values: CDR1 SGHRS, CDR2 YFSETQ. The DNA of the CDR3 is TGCGCCAGCAAGATGAGGGAGGGAAGTGAAAAACTGTTTTTT. The encoded protein is CASKMREGSEKLFF.

This clone has a count of ten or more. The J gene is TRBJ1-5, the V gene TRBV2; D may be TRBD1 (5 bases). V was cut by 5 bases and J by 0 bases, with 14 bases left in between. The CDR3 runs 16 residues. The germline CDR1 and CDR2 sequences are SNHLY and FYNNEI. The CDR3 sequence is CASSTWGSDSNQPQHF. For the CDR3, the DNA is TGTGCCAGCAGTACATGGGGCAGCGATAGCAATCAGCCCCAGCATTTT.

The chain employs TRBV24-1 and TRBJ1-2; the D gene is possibly TRBD1 (5 bases). Germline values: CDR1 KGHDR, CDR2 SFDVKD. Deletions cut 4 bases from V and 4 bases from J, with 9 bases between. The CDR3 runs to 13 residues. The CDR3 nucleotides read TGTGCCACCAGTGACCTAGACAGCTATGGCTACACCTTC. It yields the protein CATSDLDSYGYTF.

This clone was counted only a few times. The J gene is TRBJ1-6, the V gene TRBV2; D not certain. The CDR3 spans 12 residues. Trimming stripped 7 bases from V and 9 bases from J, with 10 bases between. Germline V CDR1 and CDR2: SNHLY, FYNNEI. The CDR3 nucleotides read TGTGCCAGCACGAGGATCTCTTCACCCCTCCACTTT. It codes for CASTRISSPLHF.

The chain couples TRBV9 to TRBJ1-2; 9 bases are shared with TRBD1. The CDR3 contains 18 residues. Losses at the gene ends were 3 bases for V and 2 bases for J; bases not matched to a gene: 14. Germline V CDR1 and CDR2: SGDLS, YYNGEE. CDR3 nucleotide sequence: TGTGCCAGCAGCGGATTGGAAAACAGGGGGCGTAGGAACTATGGCTACACCTTC. Translated: CASSGLENRGRRNYGYTF.